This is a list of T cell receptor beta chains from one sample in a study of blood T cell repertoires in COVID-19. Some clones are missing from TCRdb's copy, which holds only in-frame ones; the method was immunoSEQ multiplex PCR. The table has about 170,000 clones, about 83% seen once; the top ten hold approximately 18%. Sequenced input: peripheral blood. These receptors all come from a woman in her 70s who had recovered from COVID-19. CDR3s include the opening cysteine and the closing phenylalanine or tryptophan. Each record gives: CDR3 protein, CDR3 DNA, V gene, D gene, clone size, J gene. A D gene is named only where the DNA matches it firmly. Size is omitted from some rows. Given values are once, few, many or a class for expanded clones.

CASSDRLNSPLHF	TGTGCCAGCAGTGACCGGTTGAATTCACCCCTCCACTTT	TRBV6-1	.	.	TRBJ1-6
CAATRDRVYEQYF	TGTGCCGCAACCCGGGACAGAGTCTACGAGCAGTACTTC	TRBV30	TRBD1	.	TRBJ2-7
CASSPRTGAVDTIYF	TGTGCCAGCTCACCACGGACAGGGGCGGTAGACACCATATATTTT	TRBV18	TRBD1	.	TRBJ1-3
CASTLGAGGRLNQPQHF	TGTGCCAGCACTCTTGGGGCAGGGGGTCGACTCAATCAGCCCCAGCATTTT	TRBV28	TRBD1	.	TRBJ1-5
CASSFGGADTQYF	TGTGCCAGCAGTTTTGGGGGGGCAGATACGCAGTATTTT	TRBV12-3/TRBV12-4	TRBD2	.	TRBJ2-3
CASTQLASGYNEQFF	TGTGCCAGCACCCAGTTAGCTAGCGGATACAATGAGCAGTTCTTC	TRBV7-6	TRBD2	.	TRBJ2-1
CASSRGGGTYNSPLHF	TGTGCCAGCAGCCGAGGGGGGGGGACCTATAATTCACCCCTCCACTTT	TRBV3-1/TRBV3-2	.	.	TRBJ1-6
CASSLVPQVAYEQYF	TGCGCCAGCAGCTTGGTGCCCCAGGTAGCCTACGAGCAGTACTTC	TRBV5-1	.	.	TRBJ2-7
CASSFPSGSTDTQYF	TGCGCCAGCAGCTTCCCTAGCGGCTCCACAGATACGCAGTATTTT	TRBV5-1	TRBD2	.	TRBJ2-3
CATSKGQVEGYTF	TGTGCCACCAGCAAAGGACAGGTGGAGGGCTACACCTTC	TRBV15	TRBD1	.	TRBJ1-2
CASRATGGTGELFF	TGTGCCAGCAGGGCCACAGGGGGCACCGGGGAGCTGTTTTTT	TRBV3-1/TRBV3-2	TRBD1	.	TRBJ2-2
CSVGPSGGAGETQYF	TGCAGCGTTGGACCGTCGGGGGGAGCGGGGGAGACCCAGTACTTC	TRBV29-1	TRBD2	.	TRBJ2-5
CASSRRDRNTGELFF	TGTGCCAGCTCACGACGGGACAGGAACACCGGGGAGCTGTTTTTT	TRBV18	TRBD1	once	TRBJ2-2
CASSLVEEQFF	TGTGCCAGCAGCTTGGTGGAGGAGCAGTTCTTC	TRBV5-6	.	once	TRBJ2-1
CASSSPDSYEQYF	TGTGCCAGCAGCTCCCCGGACAGCTACGAGCAGTACTTC	TRBV27	.	.	TRBJ2-7
CASSFAYRLADNYEQYF	TGCGCCAGCAGCTTCGCCTACCGACTAGCGGACAACTACGAGCAGTACTTC	TRBV5-1	TRBD2	.	TRBJ2-7
CASSLAGGPYEQYF	TGCGCCAGCAGCTTGGCGGGAGGCCCCTACGAGCAGTACTTC	TRBV5-1	TRBD2	.	TRBJ2-7
CATSDPRASGETQYF	TGTGCCACCAGTGATCCGCGGGCCAGCGGGGAGACCCAGTACTTC	TRBV24-1	.	.	TRBJ2-5
CAWSGAGDTQYF	TGTGCCTGGAGTGGGGCAGGGGATACGCAGTATTTT	TRBV30	.	.	TRBJ2-3
CSASPLSAETQYF	TGCAGTGCTAGTCCTCTCTCCGCGGAGACCCAGTACTTC	TRBV20-1	.	.	TRBJ2-5
CASSRGPSGNTIYF	TGTGCCAGCAGCAGGGGGCCCTCTGGAAACACCATATATTTT	TRBV7-9	TRBD1	few	TRBJ1-3
CASSLGLQETQYF	TGTGCCAGCAGCTTGGGGCTCCAAGAGACCCAGTACTTC	TRBV5-4	.	.	TRBJ2-5
CASSLGQVGTEAFF	TGTGCCAGCTCACTGGGACAGGTGGGCACTGAAGCTTTCTTT	TRBV18	TRBD1	few	TRBJ1-1
CASLGADGDTQYF	TGTGCCAGTTTGGGGGCTGATGGGGATACGCAGTATTTT	TRBV28	.	.	TRBJ2-3
CASSLVASGGQGSQYF	TGCGCCAGCAGCTTGGTGGCTAGCGGGGGTCAGGGGTCCCAGTACTTC	TRBV5-1	TRBD2	.	TRBJ2-5
CAGTTTSLVYEQYF	TGTGCCGGGACGACCACTAGTTTAGTCTACGAGCAGTACTTC	TRBV30	.	.	TRBJ2-7
CASSTTGIANTGELFF	TGCGCCAGCAGCACAACAGGAATCGCGAACACCGGGGAGCTGTTTTTT	TRBV5-1	.	.	TRBJ2-2
CASSRPEGSHYGYTF	TGTGCCAGCAGCCGCCCTGAGGGCAGCCACTATGGCTACACCTTC	TRBV5-4	.	.	TRBJ1-2
CASSPGRWGYTF	TGTGCCAGCAGCCCAGGGCGGTGGGGCTACACCTTC	TRBV7-2	.	.	TRBJ1-2
CASSPRGGWAGEQYF	TGTGCCAGCAGCCCCCGGGGGGGCTGGGCCGGGGAGCAGTACTTC	TRBV7-8	TRBD2	.	TRBJ2-7
CASSPTGGRGETQYF	TGTGCCAGCTCCCCCACAGGGGGCCGAGGAGAGACCCAGTACTTC	TRBV18	TRBD1	.	TRBJ2-5
CAISDWQGNSPLHF	TGTGCCATCAGTGATTGGCAGGGGAACTCACCCCTCCACTTT	TRBV10-3	.	.	TRBJ1-6
CATSGGEGETQYF	TGTGCCACCAGTGGCGGGGAGGGGGAGACCCAGTACTTC	TRBV24-1	TRBD2	.	TRBJ2-5
CASSPSGGSYEQYF	TGTGCCAGCAGTCCTAGCGGGGGCTCCTACGAGCAGTACTTC	TRBV28	TRBD2	.	TRBJ2-7
CASSLAGLSYNEQFF	TGTGCCAGCAGTTTAGCGGGGCTCTCCTACAATGAGCAGTTCTTC	TRBV7-3	TRBD2	.	TRBJ2-1
CASSADSYNSPLHF	TGTGCCAGCTCAGCGGACAGTTATAATTCACCCCTCCACTTT	TRBV18	.	.	TRBJ1-6
CASSLRNSRSGVGGGELFF	TGTGCCAGCAGTTTGCGCAACTCGCGGAGCGGGGTGGGCGGCGGGGAGCTGTTTTTT	TRBV27	TRBD2	.	TRBJ2-2
CASSLSRQGNTEAFF	TGTGCCAGCAGTTTATCCCGACAGGGGAACACTGAAGCTTTCTTT	TRBV27	TRBD1	.	TRBJ1-1
CASSQTGGEQYF	TGTGCCAGCAGCCAAACAGGGGGCGAGCAGTACTTC	TRBV2	TRBD1	.	TRBJ2-7
CASSYAGGSEQFF	TGTGCCAGCAGTTACGCAGGGGGCAGTGAGCAGTTCTTC	TRBV6-2/TRBV6-3	TRBD1	few	TRBJ2-1
CAISTRGQNTEAFF	TGTGCCATCAGTACGAGAGGGCAGAACACTGAAGCTTTCTTT	TRBV10-3	.	.	TRBJ1-1
CASTHPGQGITGELFF	TGTGCCAGCACCCACCCGGGACAGGGGATCACCGGGGAGTTGTTTTTT	TRBV11-2	TRBD1	.	TRBJ2-2